This T cell receptor beta chain was identified in a study of cytomegalovirus exposure and HLA in healthy donors. Overall study results and limits: In a later analysis, about 17,000 TCR beta sequences were associated with HLA alleles at 0.05 false discovery rate. Within an earlier analysis, most TCR beta V segments proved productive either about 87% or about 30% of the time. Clonal expansion, a later analysis showed, was greater in HLA-associated TCR beta chains than in equally common others.

Use of 60 Vbeta and 13 Jbeta primers characterized the PCR. Only in-frame clones appear in the TCRdb table, and some are missing; sequencing was by immunoSEQ multiplex PCR. Of approximately 120,000 clones listed, less than 80% are singletons. There are 14 residues in the CDR3. Trimming stripped 2 bases from V and 4 bases from J, with 12 bases between. The germline gives CDR1 MNHEY, CDR2 SVGAGI. There are a few counts of this clone. Its antigen is unknown. J is TRBJ2-7 and V is TRBV6-5; D gene ambiguous. Sequenced input: PBMCs. The sequence was obtained from a man aged 40-55 years in good health and CMV-seropositive. For the CDR3, the DNA is TGTGCCAGCAGTTACCCCGGTCCTCCTTACGAGCAGTACTTC. Translating it yields CASSYPGPPYEQYF.